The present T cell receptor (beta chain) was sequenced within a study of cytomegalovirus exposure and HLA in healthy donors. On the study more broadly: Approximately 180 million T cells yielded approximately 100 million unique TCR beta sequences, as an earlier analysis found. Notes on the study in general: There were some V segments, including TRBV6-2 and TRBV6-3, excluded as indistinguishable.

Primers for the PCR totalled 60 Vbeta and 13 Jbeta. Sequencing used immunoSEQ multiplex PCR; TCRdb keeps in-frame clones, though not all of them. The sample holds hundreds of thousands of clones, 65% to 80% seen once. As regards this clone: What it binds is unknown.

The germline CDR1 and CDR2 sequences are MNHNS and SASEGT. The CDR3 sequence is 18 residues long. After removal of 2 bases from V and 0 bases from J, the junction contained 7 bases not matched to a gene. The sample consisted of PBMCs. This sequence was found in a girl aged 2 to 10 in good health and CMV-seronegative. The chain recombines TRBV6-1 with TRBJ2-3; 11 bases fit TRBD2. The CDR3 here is CASSERLAGIASTDTQYF. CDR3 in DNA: TGTGCCAGCAGTGAACGACTAGCGGGAATAGCTAGCACAGATACGCAGTATTTT.